This passage covers 27 T cell receptor beta chains from one sample sequenced in a study of shared clonotypes between healthy human individuals. Generated by immunoSEQ multiplex PCR, the TCRdb table keeps only in-frame clones and is missing some. Of 1 million to 1.2 million clones listed, approximately 80% are singletons. Sequenced sample: memory CD4+ T cells from PBMCs. Subset of the sample: CD45RA-negative fraction. The receptor source for this set is a man younger than 35 in good health. Some clones in this sample may be carry-over from other donors' samples.

This clone was picked up a small number of times. The chain joins TRBV9 to TRBJ2-1, with a possible D match to TRBD2 (6 bases). This CDR3 contains 12 residues. V gave up 4 bases and J gave up 13 bases, with 15 bases separating them. Germline-derived CDR1 and CDR2 are SGDLS and YYNGEE. DNA of the CDR3: TGTGCCAGCAGCCTCCCCGGCGGGATTCAGTTCTTC. It translates to CASSLPGGIQFF. The full variable domain, rest sourced from reference TRBV9 and TRBJ2-1, is DSGVTQTPKHLITATGQRVTLRCSPRSGDLSVYWYQQSLDQGLQFLIQYYNGEERAKGNILERFSAQQFPDLHSELNLSSLELGDSALYFCASSLPGGIQFFGPGTRLTVL.

The genes are TRBV19 and TRBJ2-1, with a possible D match to TRBD2 (5 bases). CDR1 and CDR2 from the germline V gene are LNHDA and SQIVND (reference sequence). CDR3 length: 14 amino acids. V lost 7 bases and J 4 bases, leaving 14 bases between the germline ends. In nucleotides, the CDR3 is TGTGCCAGTAAGATGCTAGGGAGTTACAATGAGCAGTTCTTC. Protein product: CASKMLGSYNEQFF.

The chain joins TRBV29-1 to TRBJ2-4; 10 bases match TRBD1. The V segment lost 6 bases and the J segment 7 bases; nucleotides outside the gene matches: 6. The CDR3 length is 13 residues. Germline V gives CDR1 SQVTM, CDR2 ANQGSEA. The CDR3 DNA follows: TGCAGCGTAAGGACAGGGGGTATCAACATTCAGTACTTC. Translating it yields CSVRTGGINIQYF.

V and J are TRBV10-1 and TRBJ2-7; D gene unclear. Germline V gene sequence: CDR1 WNHNN, CDR2 SYGVQD (reference sequence). Deletions cut 0 bases from V and 7 bases from J, with 7 bases between. The CDR3 is 12 amino acids. CDR3 residues: CASSESSREQYF. The CDR3 nucleotides read TGCGCCAGCAGTGAGTCATCCCGGGAGCAGTACTTC.

This chain joins TRBV6-6 and TRBJ2-1; D perhaps matches TRBD1 (5 bases). V lost 5 bases and J lost 2, with 13 bases in between. There are 15 residues in the CDR3. Germline V lookup: CDR1 MNHNY, CDR2 SVGAGI (reference sequence). In DNA, the CDR3 is TGTGCCAGCAGTGCACAGGTCCCGGCCTACAATGAGCAGTTCTTC. Protein: CASSAQVPAYNEQFF.

The V gene is TRBV6-5, the J gene TRBJ1-4; D remains ambiguous. Trimming took 5 bases from V and 10 from J, leaving 17 bases between them. There are 14 residues in the CDR3. Germline CDR1 is MNHEY and CDR2 is SVGAGI. CDR3: CASSSYRTGGKLFF. In DNA, the CDR3 is TGTGCCAGCAGTAGCTATCGGACGGGAGGAAAACTGTTTTTT.

The sample holds a few counts of this clone. The chain carries TRBV6-4 and TRBJ2-3; tentatively, D is TRBD1 (5 bases). The CDR3 covers 14 residues. CDR1 MRHNA and CDR2 SNTAGT come from the germline V gene. Trimming took 3 bases from V and 8 from J, leaving 15 bases between them. The CDR3 DNA sequence: TGTGCCAGCAGTGAAGGGCCCGAGCAGGGTACGCAGTATTTT. As protein: CASSEGPEQGTQYF.

This chain connects TRBV6-1 to TRBJ2-7; tentatively, D is TRBD2 (6 bases). The V gene lost 6 bases and the J gene lost 2 bases, with 17 bases spanning the gap. The CDR3 extends over 15 amino acids. The germline CDR1 and CDR2 sequences are MNHNS and SASEGT. DNA of the CDR3: TGTGCCAGCAGAGAGAATAGCGGCAGGACCTACGAGCAGTACTTC. Encoded protein: CASRENSGRTYEQYF.

This chain uses TRBV5-6 with TRBJ1-1; no reliable D call. Trimming pared 2 bases from V and 5 bases from J, leaving 10 bases between. Germline values: CDR1 SGHDT, CDR2 YYEEEE. This CDR3 has 13 amino acids. The CDR3 nucleotides are TGTGCCAGCAGCTTTGGCCGAAAGACTGAAGCTTTCTTT. Residues: CASSFGRKTEAFF. Variable domain in full (rest from reference TRBV5-6 and TRBJ1-1): DAGVTQSPTHLIKTRGQQVTLRCSPKSGHDTVSWYQQALGQGPQFIFQYYEEEERQRGNFPDRFSGHQFPNYSSELNVNALLLGDSALYLCASSFGRKTEAFFGQGTRLTVV.

The chain joins TRBV5-6 to TRBJ2-3; TRBD2 matches at 8 bases. Germline CDR1 is SGHDT and CDR2 is YYEEEE. The J segment lost 6 bases and the V segment lost 4 bases, leaving 7 bases of the junction unmatched. CDR3 length equals 14 residues. CDR3 protein: CASSPAAGDDTQYF. Written as DNA, the CDR3 is TGTGCCAGCAGCCCCGCAGCGGGAGACGATACGCAGTATTTT.

The rearrangement uses TRBV7-3 and TRBJ2-1, with 7 nucleotides matching TRBD2. The CDR3 sequence is 15 residues long. J gave up 6 bases and V 5 bases, and 10 bases lay outside the gene matches. Per the germline V gene, CDR1 is SGHTA and CDR2 is FQGTGA. CDR3 DNA sequence: TGTGCCAGCAGCGAACAAGGGACTACAATCAATGAGCAGTTCTTC. Translating gives CASSEQGTTINEQFF.

This clone was recorded a few times. The gene calls are TRBV11-2 and TRBJ2-5, with a tentative D call TRBD2 (6 bases). This CDR3 has 13 amino acids. CDR1 and CDR2 from the germline V gene are SGHAT and FQNNGV. V lost 3 bases and J 4 bases, leaving 9 bases between the germline ends. The CDR3 is CASSFGGVETQYF. The CDR3 DNA sequence: TGTGCCAGCAGCTTCGGGGGAGTAGAGACCCAGTACTTC. The complete variable domain, with remaining parts taken from reference TRBV11-2 and TRBJ2-5, reads EAGVAQSPRYKIIEKRQSVAFWCNPISGHATLYWYQQILGQGPKLLIQFQNNGVVDDSQLPKDRFSAERLKGVDSTLKIQPAKLEDSAVYLCASSFGGVETQYFGPGTRLLVL.

The chain employs TRBV9 and TRBJ2-1; D ambiguous. Trimming cost V 0 bases and J 0 bases, with 7 bases left between them. Germline V gene lookup returns CDR1 SGDLS and CDR2 YYNGEE. The CDR3 consists of 15 residues. The CDR3 sequence: CASSVGSPSYNEQFF. The CDR3 region has the DNA TGTGCCAGCAGCGTAGGATCACCCTCCTACAATGAGCAGTTCTTC.

The V call is TRBV7-2, the J call TRBJ2-5; tentative D call: TRBD2 (5 bases). This CDR3 spans 15 amino acids. V was cut by 5 bases and J by 2 bases, with 15 bases left in between. The V gene's germline CDR1 is SGHTA and CDR2 FQGNSA. CDR3 residues: CASSPPWRGQETQYF. The DNA for the CDR3 is TGTGCCAGCAGCCCGCCATGGCGCGGGCAAGAGACCCAGTACTTC.

The CDR3 coding sequence is TGTGCCAGCACAGAGAACAGCATGAACACTGAAGCTTTCTTT. Protein: CASTENSMNTEAFF. The chain is built from TRBV7-2 and TRBJ1-1; D is undetermined. The V and J ends lost 7 bases and 0 bases respectively, with 12 bases between them. This CDR3 has 14 amino acids. Germline V gene sequence: CDR1 SGHTA, CDR2 FQGNSA.

The chain combines TRBV2 with TRBJ1-1; weak D call: TRBD1 (5 bases). Germline lookup yields CDR1 SNHLY and CDR2 FYNNEI. The V gene lost 9 bases and the J gene lost 0 bases, with 20 bases spanning the gap. CDR3 length: 16 residues. CDR3 in DNA: TGTGCCAGTTCCAGGGAAGAGAATCTCCTGAACACTGAAGCTTTCTTT. Its translation: CASSREENLLNTEAFF.

J is TRBJ1-2 and V is TRBV29-1; 10 nucleotides agree with TRBD1. Germline loops: CDR1 SQVTM, CDR2 ANQGSEA. V lost 3 bases, J lost 5 bases, and 3 bases stayed unmatched. The CDR3 is 13 amino acids. The CDR3 protein is CSVEGQGHYGYTF. The CDR3 region has the DNA TGCAGCGTTGAGGGACAGGGGCATTATGGCTACACCTTC. Full variable domain (missing parts from reference TRBV29-1 and TRBJ1-2): SAVISQKPSRDICQRGTSLTIQCQVDSQVTMMFWYRQQPGQSLTLIATANQGSEATYESGFVIDKFPISRPNLTFSTLTVSNMSPEDSSIYLCSVEGQGHYGYTFGSGTRLTVV.

This clone was observed many times. CDR3 sequence reads: CASSIQSGRGEKLFF. CDR3 sequence (DNA): TGTGCCAGTAGTATTCAATCGGGGCGTGGGGAAAAACTGTTTTTT. V usage is TRBV19 and J usage is TRBJ1-4; TRBD1 is a possible D gene (5 bases). This CDR3 region has 15 residues. Trimming shortened V by 3 bases and J by 8 bases, and 16 bases separated the two germline ends. Germline V gene sequence: CDR1 LNHDA, CDR2 SQIVND (reference sequence).

The J gene is TRBJ1-1, the V gene TRBV10-3; a possible D gene is TRBD1 (5 bases). The CDR3 length is 13 residues. Germline CDR1 and CDR2: ENHRY and SYGVKD. The V and J ends lost 5 bases and 1 base respectively, with 8 bases between them. The CDR3 coding sequence is TGTGCCATCAGTTATCAGGGGAACACTGAAGCTTTCTTT. The encoded protein is CAISYQGNTEAFF.

DNA of the CDR3: TGTGCCAGCAGCCATAACAGGGCGGGGGATGACATTCAGTACTTC. It yields the protein CASSHNRAGDDIQYF. This chain uses TRBV5-6 with TRBJ2-4, with a possible D match to TRBD2 (7 bases). The CDR3 extends over 15 amino acids. V was cut by 4 bases and J by 8 bases, with 19 bases left in between. Germline CDR1 reads SGHDT; CDR2 reads YYEEEE.

V usage is TRBV30 and J usage is TRBJ1-2; D gene unclear. This CDR3 spans 13 amino acids. Trimming took 1 base from V and 8 from J, leaving 14 bases between them. Germline CDR1 GTSNPN, CDR2 SVGIG (reference sequence). This CDR3 is CAWSADTSRGYTF. As DNA, the CDR3 is TGTGCCTGGAGTGCGGATACCTCACGGGGCTACACCTTC.

The chain joins TRBV6-4 to TRBJ2-7; 10 nucleotides align to TRBD2. V was clipped by 6 bases and J by 2 bases; unmatched bases: 10. The CDR3 runs to 16 residues. Germline V lookup: CDR1 MRHNA, CDR2 SNTAGT. In DNA, the CDR3 is TGTGCCAGCAGATTAGAAGCGGGAGGGCCGACCTACGAGCAGTACTTC. It codes for CASRLEAGGPTYEQYF.

The J gene is TRBJ2-7, the V gene TRBV14, with a possible D match to TRBD1 (6 bases). V was cut by 1 base and J by 2 bases, with 24 bases left in between. The CDR3 is made up of 19 amino acids. From germline, CDR1 is SGHDN and CDR2 FVKESK. The CDR3 DNA is TGTGCCAGCAGCCAAGCTGGGGGCGAGGAGCTGGTTGCCCCCTACGAGCAGTACTTC. This gives the protein CASSQAGGEELVAPYEQYF.

As regards this clone: The same CDR3 arises from other DNA sequences in this sample as well. This chain links TRBV29-1 with TRBJ2-1; D not certain. The CDR3 is 11 residues long. Trimming left V 6 bases short and J 6 bases short, with 9 bases between. CDR1 SQVTM and CDR2 ANQGSEA come from the germline V gene. The CDR3 here is CSVEIGNEQFF. In DNA, the CDR3 is TGCAGCGTCGAAATTGGCAATGAGCAGTTCTTC.

J is TRBJ2-7 and V is TRBV30; 13 bases map to TRBD2. Germline V lookup: CDR1 GTSNPN, CDR2 SVGIG (reference sequence). After removal of 0 bases from V and 0 bases from J, the junction contained 20 bases not matched to a gene. The CDR3 runs 22 residues. The CDR3 nucleotides read TGTGCCTGGAGTGTACTAAGGGGTGGGCGGACTAGCGGGGGAAGAAGCTCCTACGAGCAGTACTTC. Translated, it gives CAWSVLRGGRTSGGRSSYEQYF. Full variable domain (outside the CDR3, taken from reference TRBV30 and TRBJ2-7): SQTIHQWPATLVQPVGSPLSLECTVEGTSNPNLYWYRQAAGRGLQLLFYSVGIGQISSEVPQNLSASRPQDRQFILSSKKLLLSDSGFYLCAWSVLRGGRTSGGRSSYEQYFGPGTRLTVT.

This clone came up a few times. The chain has TRBV29-1 and TRBJ2-1; the D gene could be TRBD1 or TRBD2 (6 bases each). This CDR3 spans 14 amino acids. The germline gives CDR1 SQVTM, CDR2 ANQGSEA. Deletions cut 4 bases from V and 7 bases from J, with 17 bases between. Written as DNA, the CDR3 is TGCAGCGTTGGGTTAGGGGGGCGCGGGAATGAGCAGTTCTTC. It is translated as CSVGLGGRGNEQFF.

As for this clone: This could be a read error, since a much larger clone is one nucleotide away. The chain has TRBV7-9 and TRBJ2-2; 10 bases agree with TRBD2. The V segment lost 3 bases and the J segment 5 bases; nucleotides outside the gene matches: 0. The CDR3 has 14 residues. Germline loops: CDR1 SEHNR, CDR2 FQNEAQ (reference sequence). The CDR3 coding sequence is TGTGCCAGCAGCTTTAGCGGGAGGACCGGGGAGCTGTTTTTT. This gives the protein CASSFSGRTGELFF.